The 26 T cell receptor beta chains reported below all come from one sample, sequenced in a study of Graves' ophthalmopathy and Graves' hyperthyroidism. TCR beta CDR3 regions were amplified from RNA transcripts. Following a first-round RT-PCR that used HTBI primers, a second-round multiplex PCR was carried out. TCRdb recomputed calls from the multiplex PCR reads with MiXCR, one row per CDR3 protein. The sample has approximately 380,000 distinct CDR3 sequences, around 20% seen once. The sequenced sample was peripheral blood. The receptor source for this set is a woman aged 18-29 years with stable Graves' hyperthyroidism.

The chain's CDR3 is CASRDSWNTEAFF. The CDR3 DNA is TGTGCCAGCAGGGACAGTTGGAACACTGAAGCTTTCTTT. The V and J genes are TRBV12-3 or TRBV12-4 and TRBJ1-1, with a possible D match to TRBD1 (6 bases). The CDR3 consists of 13 residues. V gave up 6 bases and J gave up 1 base, with 9 bases separating them.

The V gene is TRBV12-3 or TRBV12-4, the J gene TRBJ1-5; 7 positions match TRBD1. The CDR3 has 16 residues. Trimming took 1 base from V and 2 from J; bases not matched to a gene: 5. The CDR3 loop is CASSLGPTGGNQPQHF. The CDR3 DNA follows: TGTGCCAGCAGTTTAGGCCCTACAGGGGGCAATCAGCCCCAGCATTTT.

There are many counts of this clonotype. This sequence joins TRBV7-8 and TRBJ1-1, with D unresolved. The CDR3 has 13 residues. V was clipped by 2 bases and J by 6 bases, with 10 bases between them. The V gene's germline CDR1 is SGHVS and CDR2 FQNEAQ. The CDR3 nucleotides are TGTGCCAGCAGCTTAAACGTGGGCGCTGAAGCTTTCTTT. Its translation: CASSLNVGAEAFF. The whole variable domain, remainder taken from reference TRBV7-8 and TRBJ1-1, is GAGVSQSPRYKVAKRGQDVALRCDPISGHVSLFWYQQALGQGPEFLTYFQNEAQLDKSGLPSDRFFAERPEGSVSTLKIQRTQQEDSAVYLCASSLNVGAEAFFGQGTRLTVV.

This clonotype was counted many times. The rearrangement joins TRBV30 to TRBJ2-2; tentatively, D is TRBD2 (6 bases). Trimming cost V 8 bases and J 2 bases, with 27 bases left between them. The CDR3 is made up of 18 amino acids. Germline CDR1 GTSNPN, CDR2 SVGIG (reference sequence). The CDR3 here is CARGRGSDFRFNTGELFF. The CDR3, as DNA: TGTGCCAGGGGTCGGGGGTCAGACTTCAGGTTTAACACCGGGGAGCTGTTTTTT.

The rearrangement links TRBV12-3 or TRBV12-4 to TRBJ2-3; D possibly uses TRBD1 or TRBD2 (6 bases each). V lost 6 bases, J lost 8 bases, and 12 bases lay in between. This CDR3 comprises 12 residues. CDR3 bases: TGTGCCAGCAGAGCCGAGGGGGGTACGCAGTATTTT. The encoded protein is CASRAEGGTQYF.

The rearrangement links TRBV6-2 or TRBV6-3 to TRBJ2-2; 7 bases line up with TRBD2. The CDR3 is 13 amino acids. Looked up from germline, CDR1 is MNHEY and CDR2 is SVGEGT. Trimming took 8 bases from V and 5 from J; bases not matched to a gene: 5. The CDR3 loop is CASQFSGTGELFF. CDR3 bases: TGTGCCAGCCAGTTTAGCGGGACCGGGGAGCTGTTTTTT.

The sample holds many counts of this clonotype. The gene calls are TRBV20-1 and TRBJ1-1, with D possibly being TRBD1 (6 bases). CDR3 length: 15 residues. V shed 1 base and J shed 0 bases, with 12 bases lying between them. Germline CDR1 reads DFQATT; CDR2 reads SNEGSKA (reference sequence). CDR3 bases: TGCAGTGCTAGAGCATTGGGACAACTGAACACTGAAGCTTTCTTT. It yields the protein CSARALGQLNTEAFF.

The chain joins TRBV10-1 to TRBJ2-5; no definite D call. V lost 3 bases to trimming and J lost 0 bases, with 5 bases between them. The V gene's germline CDR1 is WNHNN and CDR2 SYGVQD (reference sequence). The CDR3 runs to 13 residues. CDR3 protein: CASSESYQETQYF. The DNA of the CDR3 is TGCGCCAGCAGTGAATCCTACCAAGAGACCCAGTACTTC.

In the case of this clonotype: The conserved phenylalanine or tryptophan is not found at the CDR3 terminus, so this likely reflects a read error. The V and J genes are TRBV20-1 and TRBJ1-2, with D possibly matching TRBD1 (5 bases). The CDR3 is 14 residues long. Trimming cost V 2 bases and J 6 bases, with 16 bases left between them. The germline V gene encodes CDR1 DFQATT and CDR2 SNEGSKA (reference sequence). The CDR3 sequence is CSARYQGTENGYTV. The CDR3 nucleotides are TGCAGTGCTAGATATCAGGGTACGGAGAATGGCTACACCGTC.

This clonotype was observed many times. The chain is built from TRBV11-2 and TRBJ2-7; 10 bases are a match to TRBD2. The CDR3 contains 17 residues. The V and J ends lost 2 bases and 3 bases, in that order; junction bases with no gene match: 10. CDR1 and CDR2 from the germline V gene are SGHAT and FQNNGV. DNA for the CDR3: TGTGCCAGCAGCTTACAAGCGGGAGGGATTCAATTCTACGAGCAGTACTTC. Its protein product is CASSLQAGGIQFYEQYF.

This clonotype showed up many times. The CDR3: CASRRSGTGRAGELFF. The DNA of the CDR3 is TGTGCCAGCAGACGTTCCGGGACAGGGAGAGCCGGGGAGCTGTTTTTT. This sequence joins TRBV12-3 or TRBV12-4 and TRBJ2-2; 9 bases map to TRBD1. There are 16 residues in the CDR3. Trimming at V came to 6 bases and at J to 6 bases, leaving 11 bases not matched to a gene.

This clonotype was found many times. Possible read error: a much larger clone is one base away. V usage is TRBV6-4 and J usage is TRBJ2-5; D not resolved. This CDR3 contains 14 residues. In germline, CDR1 is MRHNA, CDR2 SNTAGT. The CDR3 sequence is CVSSPNTLQETQYF. CDR3 sequence (DNA): TGTGTCAGCAGTCCGAATACCCTACAAGAGACCCAGTACTTC.

In the case of this clonotype: Given a much more abundant clone one base away, this may be a read error. The chain joins TRBV12-5 to TRBJ2-2, with 7 bases identical to TRBD1. Germline V lookup: CDR1 LGHNT, CDR2 FRNRAP. The CDR3 has 19 residues. V lost 3 bases, J lost 3 bases, and 16 bases stayed unmatched. The chain's CDR3 is CASGFLGQCSGSDTGELFF. DNA for the CDR3: TGTGCTAGTGGTTTTTTGGGACAGTGTAGTGGATCGGACACCGGGGAGCTGTTTTTT.

Many counts were recorded for this clonotype. V usage is TRBV7-3 and J usage is TRBJ1-6; the D gene is possibly TRBD1 (5 bases). Trimming took 5 bases from V and 1 from J, leaving 9 bases between them. The CDR3 runs 15 residues. CDR1 is SGHTA, CDR2 FQGTGA, per germline. The CDR3 region has the DNA TGTGCCAGCAGCCAAGACAGATCCTATAATTCACCCCTCCACTTT. Amino acid sequence: CASSQDRSYNSPLHF.

The chain joins TRBV2 to TRBJ1-1, with D unresolved. Germline V gene sequence: CDR1 SNHLY, CDR2 FYNNEI. This CDR3 is 14 amino acids long. The V end lost 5 bases, the J end lost 4 bases, and 14 bases lay between the germline ends. CDR3 residues: CASSRPRAATEAFF. The CDR3 DNA reads TGTGCCAGCAGTCGCCCGAGGGCGGCCACTGAAGCTTTCTTT.

This clonotype occurred once. This chain links TRBV10-3 with TRBJ2-5; D perhaps matches TRBD1 (6 bases). CDR1 and CDR2 (germline): ENHRY, SYGVKD. The CDR3 is 15 residues long. V lost 0 bases to trimming and J lost 6 bases, with 14 bases between them. The CDR3 bases are TGTGCCATCAGTGAGTCGAGACAGGTCTTACAGACCCAGTACTTC. Residues: CAISESRQVLQTQYF.

This clonotype was detected ten times or more. The chain uses TRBV29-1 and TRBJ1-1; D gene uncertain. Trimming took 5 bases from V and 1 from J, leaving 8 bases between them. The CDR3 has 12 amino acids. Germline CDR1 and CDR2: SQVTM and ANQGSEA. The CDR3 loop reads CSVSYGNTEAFF. Here the CDR3 DNA reads TGCAGCGTTTCGTACGGGAACACTGAAGCTTTCTTT.

Many counts were recorded for this clonotype. The CDR3 here is CASSRSGTNGELFF. CDR3 DNA sequence: TGTGCCAGCAGCCGTAGCGGGACGAACGGGGAGCTGTTTTTT. The J gene is TRBJ2-2, the V gene TRBV7-2, with TRBD2 identical over 8 bases. V gave up 5 bases and J gave up 7 bases; unmatched junction bases: 6. The CDR3 loop spans 14 amino acids. Germline CDR1 reads SGHTA; CDR2 reads FQGNSA.

This clonotype was detected many times. V and J are TRBV12-3 or TRBV12-4 and TRBJ2-5; TRBD1 matches 8 bases. The CDR3 extends over 14 amino acids. After removal of 4 bases from V and 5 bases from J, the junction contained 6 bases not matched to a gene. CDR3 DNA sequence: TGTGCCAGCAGTTCGAGGACAGGGACGGAGACCCAGTACTTC. Its translation is CASSSRTGTETQYF.

The chain links TRBV28 to TRBJ1-1; D is ambiguous. The CDR3 covers 14 residues. Germline-derived CDR1 and CDR2 are MDHEN and SYDVKM. The V gene lost 3 bases and the J gene lost 2 bases, with 10 bases spanning the gap. The CDR3 nucleotides read TGTGCCAGCAGTTTCTCGCTCCATAACACTGAAGCTTTCTTT. This sequence encodes CASSFSLHNTEAFF.

This clonotype was detected many times. V usage is TRBV15 and J usage is TRBJ2-2; TRBD2 is a possible D gene (5 bases). The CDR3 is 13 residues long. Germline V CDR1 and CDR2: LNHNV, YYDKDF (reference sequence). Trimming removed 7 bases from V and 5 bases from J, with 11 bases in between. CDR3 sequence reads: CATIERPTGELFF. In DNA form, the CDR3 reads TGTGCCACCATTGAGCGGCCGACCGGGGAGCTGTTTTTT. Combining the CDR3 with reference TRBV15 and TRBJ2-2 gives the whole variable domain DAMVIQNPRYQVTQFGKPVTLSCSQTLNHNVMYWYQQKSSQAPKLLFHYYDKDFNNEADTPDNFQSRRPNTSFCFLDIRSPGLGDTAMYLCATIERPTGELFFGEGSRLTVL.

There are many counts of this clonotype. This chain connects TRBV5-1 to TRBJ1-5; TRBD1 is a possible D gene (5 bases). The V and J ends lost 3 bases and 3 bases respectively, with 7 bases between them. Germline lookup yields CDR1 SGHRS and CDR2 YFSETQ. The CDR3 runs 13 residues. Here the CDR3 DNA reads TGCGCCAGCAGCTCGGGACCCAATCAGCCCCAGCATTTT. Protein: CASSSGPNQPQHF.

This clonotype was recorded at least ten times. One end of the junction varies from germline; a read error may be responsible. The chain uses TRBV5-1 and TRBJ2-7, with unresolved D. Germline values: CDR1 SGHRS, CDR2 YFSETQ. The CDR3 is 12 residues long. CDR3 bases: TGTGCCAGCAGCTTACCCTCGTACGAGCAGTACTTC. Amino acids: CASSLPSYEQYF.

This clonotype has a count of ten or more. The gene calls are TRBV5-1 and TRBJ2-2, with TRBD2 matching over 10 bases. Germline values: CDR1 SGHRS, CDR2 YFSETQ. V gave up 4 bases and J gave up 4 bases; unmatched junction bases: 7. This CDR3 has 16 amino acids. CDR3 bases: TGCGCCAGCAGCCCTCTAGCGGGAGCGGGCACCGGGGAGCTGTTTTTT. Amino acids: CASSPLAGAGTGELFF.

This clonotype occurred many times. The rearrangement joins TRBV6-1 to TRBJ2-4, with D unresolved. This CDR3 region has 15 residues. V was cut by 0 bases and J by 1 base, with 7 bases left in between. Per the germline V gene, CDR1 is MNHNS and CDR2 is SASEGT. The CDR3 here is CASSEAWMAKNIQYF. As DNA, the CDR3 is TGTGCCAGCAGTGAAGCATGGATGGCCAAAAACATTCAGTACTTC.

This clonotype occurred many times. The chain carries TRBV14 and TRBJ2-5; tentative D call: TRBD1 (6 bases). The germline V gene encodes CDR1 SGHDN and CDR2 FVKESK. The germline V and J ends were trimmed by 4 bases and 5 bases, with 20 bases remaining between them. CDR3 size: 16 residues. The CDR3 here is CASSLTQGTGFETQYF. CDR3 nucleotides: TGTGCCAGCAGCCTAACTCAGGGGACGGGGTTCGAGACCCAGTACTTC.